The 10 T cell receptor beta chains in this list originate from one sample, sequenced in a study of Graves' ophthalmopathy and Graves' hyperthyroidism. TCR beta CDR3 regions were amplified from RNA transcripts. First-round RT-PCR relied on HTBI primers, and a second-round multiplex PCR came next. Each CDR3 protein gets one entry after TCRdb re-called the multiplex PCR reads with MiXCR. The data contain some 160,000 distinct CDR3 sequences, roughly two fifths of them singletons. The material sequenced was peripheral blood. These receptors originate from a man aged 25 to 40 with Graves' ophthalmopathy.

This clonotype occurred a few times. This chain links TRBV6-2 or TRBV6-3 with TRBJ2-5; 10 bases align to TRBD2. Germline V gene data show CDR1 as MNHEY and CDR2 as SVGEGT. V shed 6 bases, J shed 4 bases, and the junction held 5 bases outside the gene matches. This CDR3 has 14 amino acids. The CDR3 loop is CASSAIAGGETQYF. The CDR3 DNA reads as TGTGCCAGCAGCGCAATAGCGGGAGGAGAGACCCAGTACTTC.

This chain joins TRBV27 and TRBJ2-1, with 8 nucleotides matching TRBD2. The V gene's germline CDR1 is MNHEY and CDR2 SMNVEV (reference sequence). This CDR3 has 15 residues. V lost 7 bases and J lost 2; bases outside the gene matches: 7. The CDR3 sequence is CASTGAGVPYNEQFF. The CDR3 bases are TGTGCCAGCACCGGAGCGGGAGTTCCCTACAATGAGCAGTTCTTC.

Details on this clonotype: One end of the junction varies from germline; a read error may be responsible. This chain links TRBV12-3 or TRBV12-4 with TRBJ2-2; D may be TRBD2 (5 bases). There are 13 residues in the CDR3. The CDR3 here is CASSDYTTGKLFF. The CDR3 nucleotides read TGTGCCAGCAGCGATTACACCACCGGGAAGCTGTTTTTT.

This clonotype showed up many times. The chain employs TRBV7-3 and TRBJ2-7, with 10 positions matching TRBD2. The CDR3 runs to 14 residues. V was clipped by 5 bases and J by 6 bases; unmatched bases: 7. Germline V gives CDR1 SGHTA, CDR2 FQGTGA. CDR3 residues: CASSPSGSTLEQYF. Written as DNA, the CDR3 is TGTGCCAGCAGCCCTAGCGGGAGTACCCTCGAGCAGTACTTC. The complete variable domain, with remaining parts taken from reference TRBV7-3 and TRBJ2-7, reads GAGVSQTPSNKVTEKGKYVELRCDPISGHTALYWYRQSLGQGPEFLIYFQGTGAADDSGLPNDRFFAVRPEGSVSTLKIQRTERGDSAVYLCASSPSGSTLEQYFGPGTRLTVT.

DNA for the CDR3: TGTGCCAGCAGTTACCGCTATTTGGATGGCTACACCTTC. Its protein product is CASSYRYLDGYTF. This chain links TRBV6-5 with TRBJ1-2, with D hard to call. Germline values: CDR1 MNHEY, CDR2 SVGAGI. The CDR3 consists of 13 residues. Trimming pared 2 bases from V and 6 bases from J, leaving 10 bases between.

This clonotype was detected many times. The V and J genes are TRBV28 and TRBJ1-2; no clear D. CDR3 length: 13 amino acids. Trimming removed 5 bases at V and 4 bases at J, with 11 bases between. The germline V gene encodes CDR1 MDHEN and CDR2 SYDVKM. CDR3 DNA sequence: TGTGCCAGCAGTCAAGGACGGATCTATGGCTACACCTTC. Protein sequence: CASSQGRIYGYTF.

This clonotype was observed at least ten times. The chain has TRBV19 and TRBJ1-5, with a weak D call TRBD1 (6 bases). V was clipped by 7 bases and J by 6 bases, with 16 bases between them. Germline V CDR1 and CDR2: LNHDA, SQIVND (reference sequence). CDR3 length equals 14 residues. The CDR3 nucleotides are TGTGCCAGTAACGGGGGGCTAAGGAGTCAGCCCCAGCATTTT. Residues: CASNGGLRSQPQHF.

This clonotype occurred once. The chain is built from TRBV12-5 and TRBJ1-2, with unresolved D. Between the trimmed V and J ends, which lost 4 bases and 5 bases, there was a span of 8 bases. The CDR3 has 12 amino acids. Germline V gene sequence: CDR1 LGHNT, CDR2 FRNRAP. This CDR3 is CASGSHGYGYTF. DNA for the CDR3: TGTGCTAGTGGTTCACACGGGTATGGCTACACCTTC.

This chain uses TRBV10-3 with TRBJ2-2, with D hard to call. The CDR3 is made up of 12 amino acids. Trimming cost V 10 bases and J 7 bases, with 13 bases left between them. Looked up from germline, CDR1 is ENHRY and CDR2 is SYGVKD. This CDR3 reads CATDPGVGELFF. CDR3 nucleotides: TGTGCCACCGACCCAGGCGTCGGGGAGCTGTTTTTT.

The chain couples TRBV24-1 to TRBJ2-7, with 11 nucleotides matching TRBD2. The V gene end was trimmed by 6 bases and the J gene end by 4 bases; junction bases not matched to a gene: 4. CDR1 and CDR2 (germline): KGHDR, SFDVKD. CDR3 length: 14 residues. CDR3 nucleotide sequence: TGTGCCACCAGTCCGGGACTAGCGGATTACGAGCAGTACTTC. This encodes CATSPGLADYEQYF.